These 27 T cell receptor beta chains share one sample of origin, sequenced in a study of response to subunit inactivated influenza vaccine. TCRdb processed the RT-PCR reads anew with MiXCR; each CDR3 protein has one entry. The repertoire holds about 520,000 distinct CDR3 sequences, with less than 7.5% as singletons. Source: PBMCs from blood, taken about 23 months after vaccination. The receptors stem from a man between 45 and 75 years old who received an inactivated influenza vaccine.

Many counts were recorded for this clonotype. The chain uses TRBV7-2 and TRBJ2-3, with TRBD2 identical over 10 bases. CDR3 size: 15 residues. The trim removed 5 bases at V and 1 base at J, leaving 3 bases unmatched. Germline V gives CDR1 SGHTA, CDR2 FQGNSA. The CDR3 is CASSRSGGRTDTQYF. In nucleotides, the CDR3 is TGTGCCAGCAGCCGTAGCGGGGGGCGCACAGATACGCAGTATTTT. The full variable domain, its missing parts supplied by reference TRBV7-2 and TRBJ2-3, is GAGVSQSPSNKVTEKGKDVELRCDPISGHTALYWYRQSLGQGLEFLIYFQGNSAPDKSGLPSDRFSAERTGGSVSTLTIQRTQQEDSAVYLCASSRSGGRTDTQYFGPGTRLTVL.

This clonotype was detected a few times. V usage is TRBV11-2 and J usage is TRBJ2-1; TRBD2 matches 8 bases. V was pared by 0 bases and J by 4 bases, with 5 bases of the junction left unmatched. The CDR3 has 16 residues. Per germline, CDR1 SGHAT and CDR2 FQNNGV. CDR3 region: CASSLDFGGAYNEQFF. CDR3 DNA: TGTGCCAGCAGCTTAGATTTCGGGGGGGCTTACAATGAGCAGTTCTTC.

V gene TRBV12-3 or TRBV12-4 combines with J gene TRBJ2-7; tentatively, D is TRBD1 (5 bases). The CDR3 runs to 13 residues. Trimming took 8 bases from V and 5 from J, leaving 16 bases between them. CDR3 protein: CASLKFWGDEQYF. The CDR3 DNA reads TGTGCCAGCCTGAAGTTTTGGGGCGACGAGCAGTACTTC.

The sample holds one count of this clonotype. This chain links TRBV11-2 with TRBJ2-4; 8 bases line up with TRBD1. CDR3 length equals 14 residues. Germline V gene lookup returns CDR1 SGHAT and CDR2 FQNNGV. V gave up 5 bases and J gave up 8 bases; unmatched junction bases: 8. CDR3 DNA sequence: TGTGCCAGCAGCCGATCAGGGGGCACGGACATTCAGTACTTC. This gives the protein CASSRSGGTDIQYF.

This clonotype was seen a few times. The chain has TRBV11-2 and TRBJ2-1; D might be TRBD2 (6 bases). The CDR3 consists of 16 residues. The V end lost 7 bases, the J end lost 6 bases, and 22 bases lay between the germline ends. CDR1 is SGHAT and CDR2 is FQNNGV in the germline V gene. CDR3 sequence reads: CASTRVRRGLGNEQFF. In DNA, the CDR3 is TGTGCCAGCACCAGGGTGAGGCGGGGCCTGGGCAATGAGCAGTTCTTC.

The J gene is TRBJ2-3, the V gene TRBV5-6; 9 positions match TRBD1. The CDR3 has 16 amino acids. The V gene's germline CDR1 is SGHDT and CDR2 YYEEEE. J was trimmed by 0 bases and V by 4 bases; bases with no gene match: 6. The CDR3 sequence: CASSRGTGRSTDTQYF. The DNA for the CDR3 is TGTGCCAGCAGCAGAGGGACAGGGCGTAGCACAGATACGCAGTATTTT.

This clonotype was recorded many times. J is TRBJ2-3 and V is TRBV6-5; D is tentatively TRBD1 or TRBD2 (5 bases each). Trimming took 0 bases from V and 6 from J, leaving 16 bases between them. CDR3 length: 16 residues. Germline-derived CDR1 and CDR2 are MNHEY and SVGAGI. In DNA, the CDR3 is TGTGCCAGCAGTTACTCGTTGGGGACCCTAGGGGATACGCAGTATTTT. Residues: CASSYSLGTLGDTQYF.

This clonotype was seen at least ten times. In DNA, the CDR3 is TGTGCCAGCAGCTCCTTTTCAAGGCCCTACAATGAGCAGTTCTTC. This translates into CASSSFSRPYNEQFF. V usage is TRBV7-9 and J usage is TRBJ2-1; D is unresolved. This CDR3 is 15 amino acids long. V dropped 4 bases and J dropped 2 bases, with 12 bases sitting between them. Looked up from germline, CDR1 is SEHNR and CDR2 is FQNEAQ (reference sequence). The entire variable domain, with the rest obtained from reference TRBV7-9 and TRBJ2-1, is as follows: DTGVSQNPRHKITKRGQNVTFRCDPISEHNRLYWYRQTLGQGPEFLTYFQNEAQLEKSRLLSDRFSAERPKGSFSTLEIQRTEQGDSAMYLCASSSFSRPYNEQFFGPGTRLTVL.

This clonotype was counted at least ten times. This chain joins TRBV18 and TRBJ1-5; 8 positions agree with TRBD1. CDR1 and CDR2 from the germline V gene are KGHSH and LQKENI. The CDR3 has 15 amino acids. V lost 6 bases to trimming and J lost 7 bases; unmatched junction nucleotides: 11. CDR3 sequence (DNA): TGTGCCAGCTCCCAACAGGGGGGAGGCGGCCAGCCCCAGCATTTT. It translates to CASSQQGGGGQPQHF.

This sequence joins TRBV14 and TRBJ1-1, with D perhaps TRBD1 (6 bases). Trimming pared 1 base from V and 3 bases from J, leaving 6 bases between. Germline V lookup: CDR1 SGHDN, CDR2 FVKESK. The CDR3 contains 13 residues. The CDR3 loop reads CASSQGTDTEAFF. The CDR3 DNA sequence: TGTGCCAGCAGCCAAGGGACAGACACTGAAGCTTTCTTT.

V gene TRBV20-1 combines with J gene TRBJ2-7; 10 positions agree with TRBD2. The germline V gene has CDR1 DFQATT and CDR2 SNEGSKA (reference sequence). The CDR3 consists of 16 residues. J lost 2 bases, V lost 6 bases, and 13 bases had no gene match. As DNA, the CDR3 is TGCAGTGCCCCCCAACCCGGTAGCGGGAGGACCTACGAGCAGTACTTC. Protein product: CSAPQPGSGRTYEQYF.

This clonotype was observed once. An end of the junction does not agree with germline; a read error may underlie this. The rearrangement joins TRBV18 to TRBJ2-1; possibly TRBD2 for D (7 bases). This CDR3 region has 15 residues. Germline V lookup: CDR1 KGHSH, CDR2 LQKENI. The CDR3 bases are TGTGCCAGCTTACCAGCCGTTGGGGGGGCCAATGAGCAGTTCTTC. Protein sequence: CASLPAVGGANEQFF.

CDR3 region: CASSPGRYTEAFF. CDR3 in DNA: TGTGCCAGCAGCCCGGGGCGGTACACTGAAGCTTTCTTT. The chain recombines TRBV7-2 with TRBJ1-1; the D gene is possibly TRBD1 (5 bases). The V end lost 5 bases, the J end lost 3 bases, and 10 bases lay between the germline ends. Germline V gene sequence: CDR1 SGHTA, CDR2 FQGNSA. The CDR3 has 13 amino acids.

This clonotype was seen a few times. This chain connects TRBV20-1 to TRBJ2-1; 10 bases match TRBD2. From germline, CDR1 is DFQATT and CDR2 SNEGSKA (reference sequence). CDR3 size: 17 residues. V was pared by 2 bases and J by 5 bases, with 12 bases of the junction left unmatched. The CDR3 nucleotides read TGCAGTGCTAGAAATTTATTAGCGGGAGGATTTAACAATGAGCAGTTCTTC. It encodes CSARNLLAGGFNNEQFF.

This clonotype has just a few counts. The chain couples TRBV20-1 to TRBJ2-3, with 10 bases aligning to TRBD2. V gave up 3 bases and J gave up 2 bases; unmatched junction bases: 20. The CDR3 is made up of 20 amino acids. Germline V gives CDR1 DFQATT, CDR2 SNEGSKA (reference sequence). The CDR3 DNA sequence: TGCAGTGCTAGTTGGGCTAGCGGGAGACCAGGGCGTGGGGACACAGATACGCAGTATTTT. Amino acids: CSASWASGRPGRGDTDTQYF.

This clonotype was counted at least ten times. This chain uses TRBV5-1 with TRBJ1-4; TRBD1 is a possible D gene (5 bases). This CDR3 is 19 amino acids long. The V gene lost 0 bases and the J gene lost 8 bases, with 26 bases spanning the gap. Germline V gene data show CDR1 as SGHRS and CDR2 as YFSETQ. CDR3 protein: CASSLVTSSAGSGREKLFF. As DNA, the CDR3 is TGCGCCAGCAGCTTGGTGACGTCCTCAGCAGGGTCCGGGAGAGAAAAACTGTTTTTT. Full variable domain (remainder filled in from reference TRBV5-1 and TRBJ1-4): KAGVTQTPRYLIKTRGQQVTLSCSPISGHRSVSWYQQTPGQGLQFLFEYFSETQRNKGNFPGRFSGRQFSNSRSEMNVSTLELGDSALYLCASSLVTSSAGSGREKLFFGSGTQLSVL.

J is TRBJ2-1 and V is TRBV10-3; either TRBD1 or TRBD2 may fit D (5 bases each). Germline-derived CDR1 and CDR2 are ENHRY and SYGVKD. The V end was cut by 7 bases, the J end by 4 bases, with 14 bases between. CDR3 length: 14 amino acids. CDR3 region: CAITSGTKYNEQFF. CDR3 DNA sequence: TGTGCCATCACTTCCGGGACGAAATACAATGAGCAGTTCTTC.

The sample holds a few counts of this clonotype. The chain combines TRBV28 with TRBJ1-1; 7 bases are a match to TRBD1. The CDR3 has 14 amino acids. Germline values: CDR1 MDHEN, CDR2 SYDVKM. V was pared by 2 bases and J by 4 bases, with 4 bases of the junction left unmatched. This chain's CDR3 is CASSLLAGGTEAFF. CDR3 DNA sequence: TGTGCCAGCAGTTTACTCGCAGGGGGCACTGAAGCTTTCTTT.

Only a few counts were recorded for this clonotype. The CDR3 DNA follows: TGTGCCAGCAGCGAAGGGTCAGGGTCTGAAAAACTGTTTTTT. Translating gives CASSEGSGSEKLFF. This chain links TRBV4-2 with TRBJ1-4; the D gene is possibly TRBD1 (5 bases). Trimming cost V 5 bases and J 7 bases, with 14 bases left between them. Looked up from germline, CDR1 is LGHNA and CDR2 is YNFKEQ. The CDR3 runs 14 residues.

This clonotype occurred many times. The chain recombines TRBV4-3 with TRBJ2-4, with 8 bases lining up with TRBD2. Germline trimming cut 0 bases from V and 7 bases from J; bases unmatched to any gene: 8. The germline gives CDR1 LGHNA, CDR2 YSLEER. The CDR3 length is 16 residues. The CDR3 spells CASSQDLSGSWNIQYF. The CDR3 DNA sequence: TGCGCCAGCAGCCAAGACTTAAGCGGGAGCTGGAACATTCAGTACTTC.

This clonotype has a handful of counts. The rearrangement uses TRBV4-3 and TRBJ2-2, with unresolved D. V gave up 0 bases and J gave up 1 base, with 9 bases separating them. The germline V gene encodes CDR1 LGHNA and CDR2 YSLEER. This CDR3 has 16 amino acids. The CDR3 region is CASSQEVARNTGELFF. Here the CDR3 DNA reads TGCGCCAGCAGCCAAGAGGTCGCCAGGAACACCGGGGAGCTGTTTTTT.

The table lists this clonotype with a few counts. The chain carries TRBV4-2 and TRBJ1-1; tentatively, D is TRBD1 (6 bases). Germline lookup yields CDR1 LGHNA and CDR2 YNFKEQ. V was clipped by 1 base and J by 8 bases, with 11 bases between them. The CDR3 is made up of 13 amino acids. The CDR3 DNA follows: TGTGCCAGCAGCCAAGGGGGCCAGGGGGAAGCTTTCTTT. This encodes CASSQGGQGEAFF.

The chain is built from TRBV20-1 and TRBJ2-7, with a possible D match to TRBD1 (7 bases). Germline lookup yields CDR1 DFQATT and CDR2 SNEGSKA (reference sequence). Trimming removed 3 bases from V and 3 bases from J, with 15 bases in between. The CDR3 spans 14 residues. CDR3 region: CSASLRGDHYEQYF. The CDR3 DNA is TGCAGTGCTAGTCTCAGGGGGGATCACTACGAGCAGTACTTC.

This clonotype was counted many times. The chain is built from TRBV12-3 or TRBV12-4 and TRBJ2-3; no clear D gene. V was clipped by 3 bases and J by 1 base, with 8 bases between them. The CDR3 spans 14 residues. DNA of the CDR3: TGTGCCAGCAGTTTGTTTAGGGGCACAGATACGCAGTATTTT. Translation: CASSLFRGTDTQYF.

This clonotype has only a few counts. The chain joins TRBV19 to TRBJ2-7; no clear D. The CDR3 contains 11 residues. Germline CDR1 and CDR2: LNHDA and SQIVND (reference sequence). V was cut by 9 bases and J by 3 bases, with 9 bases left in between. The CDR3 DNA reads TGTGCCAGCGGCGAATTCTACGAGCAGTACTTC. Translating gives CASGEFYEQYF.

The rearrangement uses TRBV25-1 and TRBJ2-2, with 11 bases aligning to TRBD1. Germline V gene lookup returns CDR1 MGHDK and CDR2 SYGVNS. The CDR3 loop spans 16 amino acids. The V segment lost 0 bases and the J segment 5 bases; nucleotides outside the gene matches: 2. The CDR3 nucleotides are TGTGCCAGCAGTGAATATGGGACAGGGGGTACCGGGGAGCTGTTTTTT. Translating gives CASSEYGTGGTGELFF.

This clonotype was detected only once. This rearrangement joins TRBV20-1 to TRBJ2-1, with 9 nucleotides matching TRBD1. The ends lost 0 bases at V and 8 bases at J; junction bases unmatched: 11. Germline-derived CDR1 and CDR2 are DFQATT and SNEGSKA (reference sequence). The CDR3 is made up of 16 amino acids. In DNA form, the CDR3 reads TGCAGTGCTAGAGATCACCCGGGACAGGGCAGTGATGAGCAGTTCTTC. Translated: CSARDHPGQGSDEQFF.